A single sample is the source of the 14 T cell receptor beta chains below, sequenced in a study of CD8 T cells in ankylosing spondylitis. Via MiXCR, TCRdb re-called the 5' RACE reads, giving one row per CDR3 protein. The sample shows 50,000 to 65,000 distinct CDR3 sequences, roughly 7.3% of them seen only once. Sequenced input: blood, either unsorted or a sorted T cell fraction (not recorded which). The receptors derive from a female donor with ankylosing spondylitis or in good health (not recorded which).

This clonotype appeared many times. The rearrangement uses TRBV20-1 and TRBJ1-1, with D hard to call. Germline values: CDR1 DFQATT, CDR2 SNEGSKA (reference sequence). V lost 5 bases and J 5 bases, leaving 9 bases between the germline ends. The CDR3 spans 11 residues. The CDR3 here is CSAARDTEAFF. The CDR3, as DNA: TGCAGTGCTGCCCGGGATACTGAAGCTTTCTTT.

The rearrangement joins TRBV7-2 to TRBJ1-1; D remains unclear. The V end lost 1 base, the J end lost 5 bases, and 11 bases lay between the germline ends. This CDR3 region has 14 residues. The germline gives CDR1 SGHTA, CDR2 FQGNSA. CDR3 residues: CASSLGSGRTEAFF. The CDR3 bases are TGTGCCAGCAGCTTAGGAAGTGGTCGGACTGAAGCTTTCTTT.

This clonotype came up many times. The chain carries TRBV6-1 and TRBJ1-1; TRBD1 matches at 7 bases. CDR3 size: 13 residues. The germline CDR1 and CDR2 sequences are MNHNS and SASEGT. With 7 bases clipped from V and 10 bases from J, the junction kept 12 bases outside the gene matches. The CDR3 protein is CASTLTTGTSAFF. The CDR3 DNA is TGTGCCAGCACCCTAACGACAGGGACTTCAGCTTTCTTT.

At least ten counts were recorded for this clonotype. The chain couples TRBV29-1 to TRBJ2-7; D might be TRBD1 or TRBD2, each matching 5 bases. This CDR3 has 14 amino acids. The V end lost 3 bases, the J end lost 6 bases, and 18 bases lay between the germline ends. CDR1 and CDR2 (germline): SQVTM, ANQGSEA. Written as DNA, the CDR3 is TGCAGCGTTGAGGGGCAGGGAGTTTTTGGCGAGCAGTACTTC. Encoded protein: CSVEGQGVFGEQYF.

This clonotype appeared a few times. The chain recombines TRBV7-9 with TRBJ1-1; D is undetermined. This CDR3 is built from 12 residues. The ends were cut back, 5 bases at V and 5 bases at J, with 9 bases in the middle. From germline, CDR1 is SEHNR and CDR2 FQNEAQ (reference sequence). This chain's CDR3 is CASSPILTEAFF. CDR3 DNA: TGTGCCAGCAGCCCAATTTTGACTGAAGCTTTCTTT.

This chain's CDR3 is CASSLGDRVPNTGELFF. The CDR3 DNA reads as TGCGCCAGCAGCTTGGGTGACAGGGTTCCGAACACCGGGGAGCTGTTTTTT. This chain uses TRBV5-1 with TRBJ2-2, with TRBD1 matching 7 bases. J gave up 0 bases and V 0 bases, and 5 bases lay outside the gene matches. The length of the CDR3 is 17 residues. Germline assignment: CDR1 SGHRS and CDR2 YFSETQ.

This clonotype qualifies as medium-sized. The chain joins TRBV28 to TRBJ1-2; D gene uncertain. CDR3 size: 15 residues. V lost 1 base, J lost 3 bases, and 12 bases lay in between. CDR1 is MDHEN and CDR2 is SYDVKM in the germline V gene. The CDR3 sequence is CASSLYDRPHYGYTF. CDR3 DNA sequence: TGTGCCAGCAGTTTATATGACCGGCCCCACTATGGCTACACCTTC.

This clonotype occurred many times. The chain combines TRBV9 with TRBJ1-2; D gene unclear. V lost 0 bases, J lost 2 bases, and 8 bases lay in between. This CDR3 is 14 amino acids long. Germline assignment: CDR1 SGDLS and CDR2 YYNGEE. In nucleotides, the CDR3 is TGTGCCAGCAGCGTAGATAGGGTCAACTATGGCTACACCTTC. Amino acids: CASSVDRVNYGYTF.

This clonotype was seen many times. This rearrangement joins TRBV5-1 to TRBJ2-1, with D perhaps TRBD1 (6 bases). Germline CDR1 SGHRS, CDR2 YFSETQ. The CDR3 has 15 residues. The V and J ends lost 6 bases and 1 base respectively, with 14 bases between them. The CDR3 sequence is CASNSGTPSYNEQFF. CDR3 nucleotides: TGCGCCAGCAACTCCGGGACACCTTCCTACAATGAGCAGTTCTTC. The variable domain in full, with the rest retrieved from reference TRBV5-1 and TRBJ2-1, is KAGVTQTPRYLIKTRGQQVTLSCSPISGHRSVSWYQQTPGQGLQFLFEYFSETQRNKGNFPGRFSGRQFSNSRSEMNVSTLELGDSALYLCASNSGTPSYNEQFFGPGTRLTVL.

There are many counts of this clonotype. The V gene is TRBV20-1, the J gene TRBJ2-7; perhaps TRBD1 as D (6 bases). The CDR3 covers 14 residues. Germline V gene lookup returns CDR1 DFQATT and CDR2 SNEGSKA (reference sequence). The CDR3 DNA reads TGCGGGTTAAAAGAACAGGGAAGAATAGACGAGCAGTACTTC. This codes for CGLKEQGRIDEQYF.

This clonotype was seen many times. This rearrangement joins TRBV19 to TRBJ1-2; 8 bases match TRBD1. The CDR3 has 14 residues. The V gene's germline CDR1 is LNHDA and CDR2 SQIVND (reference sequence). V was pared by 5 bases and J by 4 bases, with 6 bases of the junction left unmatched. As DNA, the CDR3 is TGTGCCAGTAGTCGTGACAGGGGAGCCTATGGCTACACCTTC. Amino acid sequence: CASSRDRGAYGYTF.

This clonotype was picked up many times. Germline and junction disagree at one end, which may indicate a read error. This rearrangement joins TRBV12-3 or TRBV12-4 to TRBJ2-1; the D gene is possibly TRBD2 (6 bases). CDR3 length: 12 amino acids. Written as DNA, the CDR3 is TGTGCCAGCAGTCCGGGGGATGGCGGGGAAAACTTC. Its protein product is CASSPGDGGENF.

This clonotype has a handful of counts. V is TRBV4-1 and J is TRBJ1-1; unclear D gene. This CDR3 region has 13 residues. Germline V gene lookup returns CDR1 MGHRA and CDR2 YSYEKL. Between the trimmed V and J ends, which lost 2 bases and 0 bases, there was a span of 4 bases. The CDR3 spells CASSQNLNTEAFF. CDR3 nucleotides: TGCGCCAGCAGCCAAAACTTGAACACTGAAGCTTTCTTT.

This clonotype was observed at least ten times. This chain uses TRBV12-3 or TRBV12-4 with TRBJ2-7; D remains ambiguous. Between the trimmed V and J ends, which lost 7 bases and 2 bases, there was a span of 15 bases. The CDR3 consists of 14 residues. The DNA of the CDR3 is TGTGCCAGCACCGACGGATCGAATCCCTACGAGCAGTACTTC. Its protein is CASTDGSNPYEQYF.